Listed below are T cell receptor beta chains from one sample, sequenced in a study of T cells in localized non-small cell lung cancer. The method was immunoSEQ multiplex PCR; TCRdb's version includes in-frame clones alone and lacks a portion of them. This repertoire shows over 40,000 clones, roughly 84% found once; its top ten account for about 18%. Here the sequenced sample was peripheral blood mononuclear cells, taken before any cancer treatment. The receptor set was obtained from a man between 40 and 69 years old with stage III lung adenocarcinoma. The CDR3 runs from the conserved cysteine through the conserved F or W. Fields, in order: CDR3 length, V gene, clone size, J gene, D gene, CDR3 DNA, CDR3 protein. A D gene is named only where the DNA matches it firmly. Only part of the rows carry a size: once, few, many, or a class if the clone is expanded.

length: 12
V: TRBV30
size: -
J: TRBJ1-1
D: -
DNA: TGTGCCTGGAGAACGCCAAACACTGAAGCTTTCTTT
CDR3: CAWRTPNTEAFF

length: 14
V: TRBV7-2
size: -
J: TRBJ2-7
D: -
DNA: TGTGCCAGCAGCCCCGAGCTGGGGCCCTACGAGCAGTACTTC
CDR3: CASSPELGPYEQYF

length: 13
V: TRBV10-3
size: -
J: TRBJ1-4
D: -
DNA: TGTGCCATCGCGGGGGGCTGGGAAGAAAAACTGTTTTTT
CDR3: CAIAGGWEEKLFF

length: 13
V: TRBV19
size: once
J: TRBJ1-1
D: -
DNA: TGTGCCAGTAGTATAGTGGGGGAAACTGAAGCTTTCTTT
CDR3: CASSIVGETEAFF

length: 14
V: TRBV11-2
size: -
J: TRBJ1-1
D: -
DNA: TGTGCCAGCAGCCTACAGGGAATAAGGACTGAAGCTTTCTTT
CDR3: CASSLQGIRTEAFF

length: 19
V: TRBV28
size: once
J: TRBJ2-6
D: TRBD1
DNA: TGTGCCAGCAGCTGGGCGGACAGGCCGGTCGAGGCTGGGGCCAACGTCCTGACTTTC
CDR3: CASSWADRPVEAGANVLTF

length: 13
V: TRBV4-2
size: -
J: TRBJ2-5
D: -
DNA: TGTGCCAGCAGCCAAGTTATCCGAGAGACCCAGTACTTC
CDR3: CASSQVIRETQYF

length: 12
V: TRBV11-1
size: -
J: TRBJ2-7
D: -
DNA: TGTGCCAGCAGCCCTAGGAGCTACGAGCAGTACTTC
CDR3: CASSPRSYEQYF

length: 17
V: TRBV4-2
size: -
J: TRBJ2-3
D: TRBD2
DNA: TGTGCCAGCAGCCAAGGAGGAAGCGGGAGGCGCACAGATACGCAGTATTTT
CDR3: CASSQGGSGRRTDTQYF

length: 14
V: TRBV9
size: -
J: TRBJ2-7
D: TRBD2
DNA: TGTGCCAGCAGCCTAACCGGGACTAGTTACGAGCAGTACTTC
CDR3: CASSLTGTSYEQYF

length: 15
V: TRBV19
size: -
J: TRBJ1-1
D: TRBD1
DNA: TGTGCCAGTAGTGTTCAGGGGGCCGAGAACACTGAAGCTTTCTTT
CDR3: CASSVQGAENTEAFF

length: 16
V: TRBV5-6
size: -
J: TRBJ2-3
D: TRBD2
DNA: TGTGCCAGCAGCTTTGGACTAGCGGGGATCACAGATACGCAGTATTTT
CDR3: CASSFGLAGITDTQYF

length: 17
V: TRBV4-3
size: -
J: TRBJ2-2
D: -
DNA: TGCGCCAGCAGCCAAGGCTCGGCGGGGGCCTTCACCGGGGAGCTGTTTTTT
CDR3: CASSQGSAGAFTGELFF

length: 13
V: TRBV19
size: -
J: TRBJ1-2
D: -
DNA: TGTGCCAGTAGTGAAATTATTCAGGGAGGCTACACCTTC
CDR3: CASSEIIQGGYTF

length: 15
V: TRBV6-5
size: -
J: TRBJ1-6
D: TRBD1
DNA: TGTGCCAGCAGTACCCCGGACAGGGGGCGATCACCCCTCCACTTT
CDR3: CASSTPDRGRSPLHF

length: 12
V: TRBV29-1
size: -
J: TRBJ2-7
D: -
DNA: TGCAGCGTTGTCCTAAGCCCCTACGAGCAGTACTTC
CDR3: CSVVLSPYEQYF

length: 15
V: TRBV19
size: -
J: TRBJ2-5
D: -
DNA: TGTGCCAGTAGTATAGCTATTGGCGGGTCAGGGACCCAGTACTTC
CDR3: CASSIAIGGSGTQYF

length: 16
V: TRBV5-4
size: -
J: TRBJ1-1
D: -
DNA: TGTGCCAGCAGCTTGGATTCGTCATCGAGGAACACTGAAGCTTTCTTT
CDR3: CASSLDSSSRNTEAFF

length: 13
V: TRBV5-1
size: few
J: TRBJ2-1
D: TRBD2
DNA: TGCGCCAGCAGCGGTGCGGGGGGCAATGAGCAGTTCTTC
CDR3: CASSGAGGNEQFF

length: 13
V: TRBV6-6
size: -
J: TRBJ2-3
D: TRBD1
DNA: TGTGCCACCCACAGGGGTGCCACAGATACGCAGTATTTT
CDR3: CATHRGATDTQYF

length: 14
V: TRBV14
size: -
J: TRBJ1-6
D: -
DNA: TGTGCCAGCAGCTTAGGACACGATAATTCACCCCTCCACTTT
CDR3: CASSLGHDNSPLHF

length: 14
V: TRBV5-6
size: -
J: TRBJ1-4
D: TRBD1
DNA: TGTGCCAGCAGCCTCGACAGGGGGGTTGAAAAACTGTTTTTT
CDR3: CASSLDRGVEKLFF

length: 16
V: TRBV5-1
size: -
J: TRBJ2-6
D: -
DNA: TGCGCCAGCAACCCGAGGCCGAACTCTGGGGCCAACGTCCTGACTTTC
CDR3: CASNPRPNSGANVLTF

length: 13
V: TRBV9
size: -
J: TRBJ1-2
D: -
DNA: TGTGCCACCATGCCTGGGGGTTTCTATGGCTACACCTTC
CDR3: CATMPGGFYGYTF

length: 15
V: TRBV2
size: -
J: TRBJ2-3
D: -
DNA: TGTGCCAGCAGTGAAGCAGGGACCCACACAGATACGCAGTATTTT
CDR3: CASSEAGTHTDTQYF

length: 13
V: TRBV19
size: -
J: TRBJ1-5
D: -
DNA: TGTGCCAGTAGTCCGGGATGGAATCAGCCCCAGCATTTT
CDR3: CASSPGWNQPQHF